This T cell receptor (beta chain) came from a study of CD8+ T cells in alopecia areata. Lesional scalp tissue (obtained by punch biopsy) and peripheral blood were collected from alopecia areata patients. Sorting of CD4+ and CD8+ T cells was performed on PBMCs. J lost 2 bases, V lost 9 bases, and 18 bases had no gene match. Germline-derived CDR1 and CDR2 are LNHDA and SQIVND (reference sequence). This CDR3 has 18 amino acids. Extracted from the samples, RNA was reverse transcribed into cDNA to serve as the sequencing template. Data came from immunoSEQ multiplex PCR; TCRdb stores just in-frame clones and leaves some out. The data show 50,000 to 80,000 clones, roughly 45% seen once. This clone has just a few counts.

The specimen sequenced was NKG2D-low CD8+ T cells sorted from blood. The chain couples TRBV19 to TRBJ2-1; 8 bases align to TRBD1. This clonotype was obtained from a human donor with alopecia areata. CDR3 residues: CASSRTGRPASPYNEQFF. In nucleotides, the CDR3 is TGTGCCAGCAGCCGGACAGGGAGGCCGGCTAGCCCCTACAATGAGCAGTTCTTC.